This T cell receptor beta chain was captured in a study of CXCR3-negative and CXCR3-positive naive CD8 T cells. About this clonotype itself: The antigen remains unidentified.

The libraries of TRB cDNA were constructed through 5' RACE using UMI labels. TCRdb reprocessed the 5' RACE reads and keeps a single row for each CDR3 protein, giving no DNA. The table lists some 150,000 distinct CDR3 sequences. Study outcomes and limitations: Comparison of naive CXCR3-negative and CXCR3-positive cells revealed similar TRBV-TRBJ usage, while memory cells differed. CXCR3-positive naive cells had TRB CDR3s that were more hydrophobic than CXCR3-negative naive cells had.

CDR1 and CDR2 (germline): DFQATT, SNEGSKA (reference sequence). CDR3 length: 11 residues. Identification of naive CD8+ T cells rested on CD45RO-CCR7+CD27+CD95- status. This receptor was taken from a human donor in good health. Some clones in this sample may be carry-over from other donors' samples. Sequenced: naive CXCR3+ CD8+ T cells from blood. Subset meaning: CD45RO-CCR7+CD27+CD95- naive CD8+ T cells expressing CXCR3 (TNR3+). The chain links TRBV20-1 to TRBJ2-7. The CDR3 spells CSANPSNEQYF.